Below, one TCR beta chain is given with its context. Its antigen is unidentified. The sample originates from a study of OX40 agonist ivuxolimab in advanced cancers. The wider study: The mean age was 60 years, ranging from about 20 to 90, with 82.7% of participants male.

Assay: immunoSEQ multiplex PCR; the TCRdb copy retains only in-frame clones and omits some. Counted here are about 80,000 clones, 88% occurring once; the ten biggest clones make up 0.45% to 0.6%. Regarding the study as a whole: Low normalized T-cell clonal expansion was additionally recorded for some nonresponders. Clonal expansion in partial responders at 0.1-3.0 mg/kg ranked among the lowest. On average, CD8+ T cells had more expanded clones than CD4+.

CDR1 MNHNY and CDR2 SVGAGI come from the germline V gene (reference sequence). CDR3 length equals 14 residues. V gave up 0 bases and J gave up 6 bases, with 11 bases separating them. The TCR originated in an adult with an advanced solid tumor such as melanoma, head and neck, liver or kidney cancer. Sequences were derived from CD4+ or CD8+ T cells sorted from blood, sampled in a trial of the OX40 agonist ivuxolimab. The chain uses TRBV6-6 and TRBJ1-2; no definite D call. CDR3 DNA sequence: TGTGCCAGCAGTTACTCGGGAGGGTTGGATGGCTACACCTTC. It is translated as CASSYSGGLDGYTF.